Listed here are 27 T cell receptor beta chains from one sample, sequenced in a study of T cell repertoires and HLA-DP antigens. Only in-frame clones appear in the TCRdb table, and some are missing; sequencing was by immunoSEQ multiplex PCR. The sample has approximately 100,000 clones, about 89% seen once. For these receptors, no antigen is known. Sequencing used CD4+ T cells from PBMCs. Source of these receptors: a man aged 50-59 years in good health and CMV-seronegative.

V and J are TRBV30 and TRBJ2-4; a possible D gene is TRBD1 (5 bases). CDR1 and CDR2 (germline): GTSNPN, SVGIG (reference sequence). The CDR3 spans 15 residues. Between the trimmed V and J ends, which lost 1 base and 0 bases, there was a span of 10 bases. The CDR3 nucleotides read TGTGCCTGGAGTGACGACAGCCTAGCCAAAAACATTCAGTACTTC. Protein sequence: CAWSDDSLAKNIQYF. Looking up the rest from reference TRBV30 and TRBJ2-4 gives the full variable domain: SQTIHQWPATLVQPVGSPLSLECTVEGTSNPNLYWYRQAAGRGLQLLFYSVGIGQISSEVPQNLSASRPQDRQFILSSKKLLLSDSGFYLCAWSDDSLAKNIQYFGAGTRLSVL.

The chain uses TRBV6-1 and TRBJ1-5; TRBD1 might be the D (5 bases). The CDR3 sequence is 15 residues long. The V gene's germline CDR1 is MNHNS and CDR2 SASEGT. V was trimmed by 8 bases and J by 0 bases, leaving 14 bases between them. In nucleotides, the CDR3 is TGTGCCAGCGAAGGATTAACAGGTAGCAATCAGCCCCAGCATTTT. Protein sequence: CASEGLTGSNQPQHF.

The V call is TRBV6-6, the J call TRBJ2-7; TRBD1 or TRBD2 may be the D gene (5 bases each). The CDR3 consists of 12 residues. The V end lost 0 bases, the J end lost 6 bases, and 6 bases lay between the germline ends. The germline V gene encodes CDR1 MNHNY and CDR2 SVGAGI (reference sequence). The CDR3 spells CASSYSRGEQYF. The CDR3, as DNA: TGTGCCAGCAGTTACTCGAGGGGCGAGCAGTACTTC.

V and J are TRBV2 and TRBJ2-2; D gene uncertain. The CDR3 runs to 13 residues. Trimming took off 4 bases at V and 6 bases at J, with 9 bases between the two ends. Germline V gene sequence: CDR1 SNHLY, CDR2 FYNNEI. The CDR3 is CASSVGGAGELFF. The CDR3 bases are TGTGCCAGCAGTGTAGGTGGGGCCGGGGAGCTGTTTTTT.

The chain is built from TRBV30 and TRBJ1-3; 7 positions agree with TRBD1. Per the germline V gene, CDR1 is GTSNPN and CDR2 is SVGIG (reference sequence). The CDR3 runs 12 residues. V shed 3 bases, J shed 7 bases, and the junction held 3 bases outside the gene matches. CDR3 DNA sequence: TGTGCCTGGAGGGACAGGAGGAACACCATATATTTT. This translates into CAWRDRRNTIYF.

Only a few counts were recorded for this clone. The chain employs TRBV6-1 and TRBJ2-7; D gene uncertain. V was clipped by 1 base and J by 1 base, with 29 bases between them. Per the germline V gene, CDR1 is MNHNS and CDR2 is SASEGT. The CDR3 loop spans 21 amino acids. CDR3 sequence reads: CASSEVEEKNVRGGISYEQYF. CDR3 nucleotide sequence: TGTGCCAGCAGTGAAGTTGAGGAGAAAAACGTTCGAGGCGGCATTTCCTACGAGCAGTACTTC.

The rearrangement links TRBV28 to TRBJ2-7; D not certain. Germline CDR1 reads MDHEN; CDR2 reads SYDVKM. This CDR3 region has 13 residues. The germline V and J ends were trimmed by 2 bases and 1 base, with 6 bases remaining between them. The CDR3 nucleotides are TGTGCCAGCAGTTTACCCAATTCCTACGAGCAGTACTTC. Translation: CASSLPNSYEQYF. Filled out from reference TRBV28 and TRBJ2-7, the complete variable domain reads DVKVTQSSRYLVKRTGEKVFLECVQDMDHENMFWYRQDPGLGLRLIYFSYDVKMKEKGDIPEGYSVSREKKERFSLILESASTNQTSMYLCASSLPNSYEQYFGPGTRLTVT.

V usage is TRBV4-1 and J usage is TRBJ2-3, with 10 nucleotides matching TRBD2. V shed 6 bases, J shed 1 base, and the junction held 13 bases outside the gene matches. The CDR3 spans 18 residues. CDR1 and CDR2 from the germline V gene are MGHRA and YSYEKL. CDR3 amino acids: CASSNGTLAGRRTDTQYF. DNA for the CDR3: TGCGCCAGCAGTAACGGGACACTAGCGGGGCGACGCACAGATACGCAGTATTTT.

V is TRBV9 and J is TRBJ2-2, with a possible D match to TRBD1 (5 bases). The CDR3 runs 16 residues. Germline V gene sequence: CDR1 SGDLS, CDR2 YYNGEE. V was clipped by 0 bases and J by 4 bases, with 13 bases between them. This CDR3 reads CASSVEPRTRTGELFF. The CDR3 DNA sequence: TGTGCCAGCAGCGTAGAGCCGAGGACACGCACCGGGGAGCTGTTTTTT.

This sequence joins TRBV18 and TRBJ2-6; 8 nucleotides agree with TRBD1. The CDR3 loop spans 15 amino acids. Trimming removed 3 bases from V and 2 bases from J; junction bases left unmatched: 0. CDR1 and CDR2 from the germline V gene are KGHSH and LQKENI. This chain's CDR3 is CASSPDRAGANVLTF. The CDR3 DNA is TGTGCCAGCTCACCGGACAGGGCTGGGGCCAACGTCCTGACTTTC.

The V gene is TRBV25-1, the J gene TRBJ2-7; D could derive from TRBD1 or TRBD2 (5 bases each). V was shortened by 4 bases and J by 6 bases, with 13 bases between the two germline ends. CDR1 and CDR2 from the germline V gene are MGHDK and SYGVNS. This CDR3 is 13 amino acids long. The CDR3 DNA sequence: TGTGCCAGCAGTGTTACCGGGACGCGCGAGCAGTACTTC. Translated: CASSVTGTREQYF.

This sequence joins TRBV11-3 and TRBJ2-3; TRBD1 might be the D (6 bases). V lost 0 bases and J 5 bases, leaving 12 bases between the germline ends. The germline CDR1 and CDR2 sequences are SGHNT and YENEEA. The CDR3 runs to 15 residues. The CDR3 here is CASSLDPGGEDTQYF. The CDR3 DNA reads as TGTGCCAGCAGCTTAGACCCTGGGGGCGAAGATACGCAGTATTTT.

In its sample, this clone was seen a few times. The CDR3 DNA reads as TGTGCCAGCAGCTTTATGGGGGAGCAGTACTTC. Amino acid sequence: CASSFMGEQYF. The chain recombines TRBV5-8 with TRBJ2-7; D is uncertain. The CDR3 has 11 amino acids. The ends were cut back, 2 bases at V and 7 bases at J, with 7 bases in the middle. The germline V gene encodes CDR1 SGHTS and CDR2 YDEGEE.

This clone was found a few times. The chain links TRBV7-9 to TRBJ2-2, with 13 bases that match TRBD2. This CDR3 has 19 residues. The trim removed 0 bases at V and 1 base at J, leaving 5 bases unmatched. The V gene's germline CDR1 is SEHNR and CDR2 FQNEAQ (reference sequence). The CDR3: CASSLALAGGIWNTGELFF. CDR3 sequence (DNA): TGTGCCAGCAGCTTAGCACTAGCGGGAGGGATATGGAACACCGGGGAGCTGTTTTTT.

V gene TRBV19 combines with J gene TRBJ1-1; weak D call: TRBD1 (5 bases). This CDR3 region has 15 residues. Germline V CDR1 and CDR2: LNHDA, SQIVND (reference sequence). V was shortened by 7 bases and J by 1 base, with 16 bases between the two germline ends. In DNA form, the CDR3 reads TGTGCCAGTACCCCAAGTGGGGGGAGGAACACTGAAGCTTTCTTT. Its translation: CASTPSGGRNTEAFF.

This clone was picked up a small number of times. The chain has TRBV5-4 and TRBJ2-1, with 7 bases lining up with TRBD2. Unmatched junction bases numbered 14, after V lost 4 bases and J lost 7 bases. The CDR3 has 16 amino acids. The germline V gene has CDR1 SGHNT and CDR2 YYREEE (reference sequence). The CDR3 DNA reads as TGTGCCAGCAGCCCGGTAGGGAGCGGGATTATTAATGAGCAGTTCTTC. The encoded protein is CASSPVGSGIINEQFF.

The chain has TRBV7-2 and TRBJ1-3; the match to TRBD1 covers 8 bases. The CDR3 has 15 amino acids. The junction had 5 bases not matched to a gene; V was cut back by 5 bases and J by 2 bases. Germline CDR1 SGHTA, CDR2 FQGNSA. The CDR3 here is CASSLQGGTGNTIYF. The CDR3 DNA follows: TGTGCCAGCAGCCTACAGGGGGGTACTGGAAACACCATATATTTT.

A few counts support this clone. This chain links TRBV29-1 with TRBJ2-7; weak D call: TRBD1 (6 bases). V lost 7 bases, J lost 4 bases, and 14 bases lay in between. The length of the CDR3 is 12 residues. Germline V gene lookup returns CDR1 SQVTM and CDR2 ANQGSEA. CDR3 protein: CSAATGPYEQYF. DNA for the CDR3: TGCAGCGCTGCTACAGGGCCATACGAGCAGTACTTC.

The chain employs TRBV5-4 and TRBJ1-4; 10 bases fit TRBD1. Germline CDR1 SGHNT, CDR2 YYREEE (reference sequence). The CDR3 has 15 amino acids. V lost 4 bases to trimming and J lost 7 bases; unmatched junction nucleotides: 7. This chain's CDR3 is CASSTGQGMGEKLFF. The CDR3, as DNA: TGTGCCAGCAGCACGGGACAGGGGATGGGTGAAAAACTGTTTTTT. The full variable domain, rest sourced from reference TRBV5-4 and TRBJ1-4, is ETGVTQSPTHLIKTRGQQVTLRCSSQSGHNTVSWYQQALGQGPQFIFQYYREEENGRGNFPPRFSGLQFPNYSSELNVNALELDDSALYLCASSTGQGMGEKLFFGSGTQLSVL.

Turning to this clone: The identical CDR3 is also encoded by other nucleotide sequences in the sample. Here the CDR3 reads CASSKAGGIPKNIQYF. The DNA for the CDR3 is TGTGCCAGTAGTAAGGCGGGAGGAATCCCCAAAAACATTCAGTACTTC. This chain uses TRBV19 with TRBJ2-4; 8 bases map to TRBD2. V lost 4 bases to trimming and J lost 2 bases; unmatched junction nucleotides: 7. Germline CDR1 is LNHDA and CDR2 is SQIVND (reference sequence). This CDR3 comprises 16 residues.

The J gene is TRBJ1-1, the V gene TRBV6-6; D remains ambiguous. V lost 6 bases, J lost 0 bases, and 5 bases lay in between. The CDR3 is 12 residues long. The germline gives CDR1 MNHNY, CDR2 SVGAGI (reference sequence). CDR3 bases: TGTGCCAGCAGGGAGATGAACACTGAAGCTTTCTTT. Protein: CASREMNTEAFF.

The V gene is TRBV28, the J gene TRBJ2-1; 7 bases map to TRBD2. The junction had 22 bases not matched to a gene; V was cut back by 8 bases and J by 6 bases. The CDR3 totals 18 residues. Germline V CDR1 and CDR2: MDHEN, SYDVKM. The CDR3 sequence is CASEAGEFRVATSNEQFF. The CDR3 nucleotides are TGTGCCAGCGAGGCGGGAGAGTTTCGGGTTGCTACGAGCAATGAGCAGTTCTTC.

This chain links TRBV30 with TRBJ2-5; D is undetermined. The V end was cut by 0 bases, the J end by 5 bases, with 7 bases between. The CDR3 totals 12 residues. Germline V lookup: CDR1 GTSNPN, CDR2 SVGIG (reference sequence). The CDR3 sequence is CAWSVVRETQYF. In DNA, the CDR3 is TGTGCCTGGAGTGTCGTCAGGGAGACCCAGTACTTC.

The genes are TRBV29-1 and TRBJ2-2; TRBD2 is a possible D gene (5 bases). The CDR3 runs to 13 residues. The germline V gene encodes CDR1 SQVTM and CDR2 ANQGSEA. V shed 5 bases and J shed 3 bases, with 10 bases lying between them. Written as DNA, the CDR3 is TGCAGCGTTCCGGGGAGTTACACCGGGGAGCTGTTTTTT. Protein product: CSVPGSYTGELFF.

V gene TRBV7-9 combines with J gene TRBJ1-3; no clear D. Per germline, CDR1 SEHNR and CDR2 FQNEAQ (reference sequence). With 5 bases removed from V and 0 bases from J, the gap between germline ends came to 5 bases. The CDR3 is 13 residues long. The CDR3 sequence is CASSPFSGNTIYF. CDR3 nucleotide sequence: TGTGCCAGCAGCCCCTTCTCTGGAAACACCATATATTTT.

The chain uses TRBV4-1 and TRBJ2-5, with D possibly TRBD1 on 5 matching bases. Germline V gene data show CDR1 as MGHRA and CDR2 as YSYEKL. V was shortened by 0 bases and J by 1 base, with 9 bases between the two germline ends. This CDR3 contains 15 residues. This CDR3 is CASSQDRTFQETQYF. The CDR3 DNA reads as TGCGCCAGCAGCCAAGATCGGACATTCCAAGAGACCCAGTACTTC.

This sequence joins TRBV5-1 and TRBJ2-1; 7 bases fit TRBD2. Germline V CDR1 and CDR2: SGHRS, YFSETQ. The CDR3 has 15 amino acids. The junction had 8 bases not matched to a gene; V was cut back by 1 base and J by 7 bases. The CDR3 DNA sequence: TGCGCCAGCAGCTTGATCGCGGGGGAGGGTAATGAGCAGTTCTTC. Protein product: CASSLIAGEGNEQFF. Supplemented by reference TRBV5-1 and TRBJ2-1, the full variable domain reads KAGVTQTPRYLIKTRGQQVTLSCSPISGHRSVSWYQQTPGQGLQFLFEYFSETQRNKGNFPGRFSGRQFSNSRSEMNVSTLELGDSALYLCASSLIAGEGNEQFFGPGTRLTVL.